The clone carrying this TCR beta chain was detected only once. Its target is not known. Healthy HIV-negative adults with no recent acute infections or vaccinations were recruited as donors. The data originate from a study of shared clonotypes between healthy human individuals. Sequencing was performed with immunoSEQ multiplex PCR; in TCRdb, only in-frame clones are kept and a portion is missing. Among approximately 640,000 clones listed, about three quarters were seen once. The J segment lost 4 bases and the V segment lost 6 bases, leaving 11 bases of the junction unmatched. The CDR3 loop spans 16 amino acids. Germline-derived CDR1 and CDR2 are MDHEN and SYDVKM. General study results and limits: Sequencing depth was expected to influence donor clonotype sharing.

The chain links TRBV28 to TRBJ2-3, with 9 bases identical to TRBD1. The receptor was derived from a woman aged 25-40 years in good health. What was sequenced was memory CD4+ T cells sorted from blood. Indicated subset: CD45RA-negative fraction. The CDR3 bases are TGTGCCAGCAGCATGTCCGGGACAGGGTGGGCAGATACGCAGTATTTT. This encodes CASSMSGTGWADTQYF.